This TCR beta chain was found in a study of CD8 T cells in Susac syndrome. About the study: Treatment status at blood draw for the Susac syndrome patients was therapy-naive, corticosteroids, or intravenous immunoglobulin alone. Overall study findings and caveats: Repertoires of Susac syndrome CD4+ T cells lacked clonal expansion.

Sequencing targeted TCR beta in blood CD8+ and CD4+ T cells. After extraction with the RNeasy kit, 0.5 to 1 ug of the RNA was reverse transcribed using random hexamers. An immunoSEQ multiplex PCR amplified TCR beta CDR3 over 54 Vbeta and 13 Jbeta. TCRdb redid the calling of the immunoSEQ multiplex PCR reads with MiXCR, one entry per CDR3 protein. Of some 99,000 distinct CDR3 sequences in the sample, about 94% are singletons; the top ten hold roughly 0.31%. With regard to this clonotype: The antigen is unknown.

This CDR3 has 14 amino acids. V was shortened by 4 bases and J by 2 bases, with 11 bases between the two germline ends. Germline CDR1 and CDR2: MNHEY and SVGAGI. The material sequenced was CD4+ T cells from PBMCs. This rearrangement joins TRBV6-5 to TRBJ1-2; no firm D call. The clonotype comes from a human donor with Susac syndrome. The CDR3 nucleotides are TGTGCCAGCAGTTTTAGGGCGGCCAACTATGGCTACACCTTC. It is translated as CASSFRAANYGYTF.